The text below deals with one T cell receptor (beta chain). The data are from a study of blood T cell repertoires in COVID-19. Overall study: T cells, B-cell-depleted T cells, or PBMCs supplied cDNA or gDNA.

The V end lost 6 bases, the J end lost 4 bases, and 21 bases lay between the germline ends. CDR1 SGHAT and CDR2 FQNNGV come from the germline V gene. The CDR3 has 16 amino acids. How the authors handled the data: Amplification of reference gene primers was used by the study to estimate nucleated cell counts. Sequenced by immunoSEQ multiplex PCR; TCRdb stores in-frame clones only, minus some. Clonal size and the V and J genes are those of that table, whereas D and trimming came from the DNA. The profile shows around 210,000 clones, 65% to 90% of them singletons. The sample taken for sequencing was peripheral blood. This chain links TRBV11-2 with TRBJ1-2; D is perhaps TRBD1 (6 bases). This clonotype was sampled from a human donor in a cohort sampled during active COVID-19. The CDR3: CASRSIAGARSYGYTF. CDR3 DNA sequence: TGTGCCAGCAGATCCATTGCAGGGGCGCGAAGCTATGGCTACACCTTC.